One and the same sample provided the 19 T cell receptor beta chains below, sequenced in a study of CD8 T cells in ankylosing spondylitis. MiXCR was run by TCRdb on the 5' RACE reads, yielding one entry per CDR3 protein. Of some 250,000 distinct CDR3 sequences listed, approximately 11% are singletons. Material: blood, either unsorted or a sorted T cell fraction (not recorded which). All receptors come from a male donor with ankylosing spondylitis or in good health (not recorded which).

This chain links TRBV5-1 with TRBJ1-4; D is possibly TRBD1 (6 bases). The CDR3 loop spans 18 amino acids. The V end was cut by 0 bases, the J end by 1 base, with 16 bases between. CDR1 is SGHRS, CDR2 YFSETQ, per germline. CDR3 DNA sequence: TGCGCCAGCAGCTTGGGCAGGGGACTATCAAGAACTAATGAAAAACTGTTTTTT. Protein: CASSLGRGLSRTNEKLFF.

The gene calls are TRBV4-1 and TRBJ2-3, with D unclear. The CDR3 has 15 amino acids. Germline V gene sequence: CDR1 MGHRA, CDR2 YSYEKL. V was pared by 1 base and J by 7 bases, with 15 bases between. This CDR3 reads CASSQVDPVANTQYF. CDR3 nucleotides: TGCGCCAGCAGCCAAGTTGATCCGGTGGCTAATACGCAGTATTTT.

This clonotype was seen repeatedly, ten times or more. DNA of the CDR3: TGTGCCATCAGCCCGGACTGGGGCACCGGGGAGCTGTTTTTT. Translated: CAISPDWGTGELFF. The V call is TRBV10-3, the J call TRBJ2-2; D possibly corresponds to TRBD2 (5 bases). The CDR3 consists of 14 residues. Germline V gene data show CDR1 as ENHRY and CDR2 as SYGVKD. Trimming took 6 bases from V and 4 from J, leaving 12 bases between them.

The CDR3 here is CASSLTTVNSPLHF. In DNA form, the CDR3 reads TGTGCCAGCAGCCTTACTACCGTGAATTCACCCCTCCACTTT. J is TRBJ1-6 and V is TRBV7-2; D ambiguous. Trimming pared 5 bases from V and 7 bases from J, leaving 12 bases between. Germline V gene data show CDR1 as SGHTA and CDR2 as FQGNSA. The CDR3 loop spans 14 amino acids. Filled out from reference TRBV7-2 and TRBJ1-6, the complete variable domain reads GAGVSQSPSNKVTEKGKDVELRCDPISGHTALYWYRQSLGQGLEFLIYFQGNSAPDKSGLPSDRFSAERTGGSVSTLTIQRTQQEDSAVYLCASSLTTVNSPLHFGNGTRLTVT.

This clonotype occurred many times. The gene calls are TRBV20-1 and TRBJ2-7; 9 bases agree with TRBD1. The CDR3 consists of 12 residues. Germline assignment: CDR1 DFQATT and CDR2 SNEGSKA (reference sequence). V shed 3 bases and J 9 bases; nucleotides not matched to a gene: 6. Here the CDR3 reads CSARAGQGVQYF. CDR3 in DNA: TGCAGTGCTAGGGCGGGACAGGGAGTGCAGTACTTC.

A few counts support this clonotype. V and J are TRBV2 and TRBJ2-1; D not certain. V dropped 4 bases and J dropped 8 bases, with 6 bases sitting between them. There are 11 residues in the CDR3. Germline assignment: CDR1 SNHLY and CDR2 FYNNEI. The DNA for the CDR3 is TGTGCCAGCAGTGTTTCGCATGAGCAGTTCTTC. Translated: CASSVSHEQFF.

This clonotype was found a few times. CDR3 nucleotide sequence: TGTGCCAGCAGCAGCACGGCCCTGGATTACACTGAAGCTTTCTTT. As protein: CASSSTALDYTEAFF. This sequence joins TRBV7-9 and TRBJ1-1; D is unresolved. V was cut by 5 bases and J by 3 bases, with 16 bases left in between. The germline V gene has CDR1 SEHNR and CDR2 FQNEAQ (reference sequence). This CDR3 region has 15 residues.

In its sample, this clonotype was seen many times. The chain recombines TRBV7-3 with TRBJ2-1, with TRBD2 as a possible D gene (5 bases). Looked up from germline, CDR1 is SGHTA and CDR2 is FQGTGA. This CDR3 has 13 amino acids. Trimming cost V 4 bases and J 8 bases, with 12 bases left between them. This CDR3 is CASSSTGEHEQFF. The DNA of the CDR3 is TGTGCCAGCAGCTCAACCGGGGAACATGAGCAGTTCTTC.

The chain links TRBV5-5 to TRBJ2-7; D gene ambiguous. The CDR3 covers 11 residues. The V gene's germline CDR1 is SGHKS and CDR2 YYEKEE (reference sequence). V lost 4 bases to trimming and J lost 3 bases, with 5 bases between them. In nucleotides, the CDR3 is TGTGCCAGCAGCACTTACTACGAGCAGTACTTC. It specifies CASSTYYEQYF.

The gene calls are TRBV6-5 and TRBJ2-3; 10 bases line up with TRBD1. V lost 3 bases to trimming and J lost 2 bases; unmatched junction nucleotides: 8. The V gene's germline CDR1 is MNHEY and CDR2 SVGAGI. This CDR3 comprises 17 residues. CDR3 coding DNA: TGTGCCAGCAGTTATACCGGGACAGGGGCCTACACAGATACGCAGTATTTT. It encodes CASSYTGTGAYTDTQYF.

This clonotype was seen a handful of times. The chain carries TRBV5-1 and TRBJ2-1, with D possibly called TRBD1 or TRBD2 (6 bases each). Germline lookup yields CDR1 SGHRS and CDR2 YFSETQ. Trimming left V 0 bases short and J 9 bases short, with 25 bases between. CDR3 length: 18 amino acids. Here the CDR3 reads CASSLEGVVALGGGEQFF. The CDR3 DNA is TGCGCCAGCAGCTTGGAAGGAGTGGTAGCGTTAGGGGGAGGTGAGCAGTTCTTC.

This clonotype has a count of ten or more. Here the CDR3 reads CATRSGWTGDQWTQYF. The CDR3 nucleotides read TGTGCCACCAGAAGCGGTTGGACTGGAGACCAGTGGACCCAGTACTTC. The J gene is TRBJ2-5, the V gene TRBV15, with a weak D call TRBD2 (5 bases). The germline CDR1 and CDR2 sequences are LNHNV and YYDKDF (reference sequence). Trimming stripped 6 bases from V and 7 bases from J, with 24 bases between. The CDR3 totals 16 residues.

In this sample, this clonotype turned up many times. The chain couples TRBV7-8 to TRBJ2-1, with D unresolved. This CDR3 region has 12 residues. V lost 6 bases to trimming and J lost 8 bases, with 11 bases between them. Germline V gene lookup returns CDR1 SGHVS and CDR2 FQNEAQ. The CDR3, as DNA: TGTGCCAGCAGGGCCACTCGCGATGAGCAGTTCTTC. The encoded protein is CASRATRDEQFF.

This clonotype has just a few counts. This rearrangement joins TRBV12-3 or TRBV12-4 to TRBJ1-2, with 8 bases fitting TRBD1. The CDR3 length is 14 residues. V lost 6 bases, J lost 2 bases, and 5 bases stayed unmatched. The CDR3 sequence: CASRGTGVNYGYTF. In DNA form, the CDR3 reads TGTGCCAGCAGGGGGACAGGAGTAAACTATGGCTACACCTTC.

The chain combines TRBV4-2 with TRBJ2-5, with 7 nucleotides matching TRBD2. Germline CDR1 is LGHNA and CDR2 is YNFKEQ. The CDR3 is 14 residues long. V shed 1 base, J shed 5 bases, and the junction held 4 bases outside the gene matches. The CDR3 sequence is CASSQGASGETQYF. DNA of the CDR3: TGTGCCAGCAGCCAAGGGGCTAGCGGTGAGACCCAGTACTTC.

The chain links TRBV11-2 to TRBJ2-5; D might be TRBD1 (6 bases). Deletions cut 2 bases from V and 4 bases from J, with 11 bases between. Germline V gene lookup returns CDR1 SGHAT and CDR2 FQNNGV. This CDR3 is 14 amino acids long. This chain's CDR3 is CASSLSQGTETQYF. The CDR3 DNA reads as TGTGCCAGCAGCTTAAGCCAGGGGACAGAGACCCAGTACTTC.

This clonotype was seen a few times. This chain connects TRBV7-3 to TRBJ2-7; TRBD1 aligns across 8 bases. Germline V gene lookup returns CDR1 SGHTA and CDR2 FQGTGA. The V and J ends lost 5 bases and 7 bases, in that order; junction bases with no gene match: 13. This CDR3 has 15 amino acids. The CDR3 sequence: CASSKQGGVLGEQYF. The CDR3, as DNA: TGTGCCAGCAGCAAACAGGGGGGTGTTCTGGGAGAGCAGTACTTC.

The sample holds many counts of this clonotype. V and J are TRBV12-3 or TRBV12-4 and TRBJ1-5; maybe TRBD1 (5 bases). Trimming removed 3 bases at V and 7 bases at J, with 13 bases between. The CDR3 has 14 residues. The CDR3 nucleotides are TGTGCCAGCAGTTTCGGGGGGAGATGGCAGCCCCAGCATTTT. As protein: CASSFGGRWQPQHF.

This chain links TRBV12-1 with TRBJ2-2; TRBD1 was called by the table and not checked on the DNA. TRBV12-1 is classified as a pseudogene. This CDR3 has 15 amino acids. The CDR3 sequence: CASGSGIVSSGELFF. For the CDR3, the DNA is TGTGCCAGCGGCTCCGGGATCGTCTCCTCCGGGGAGCTGTTTTTT.